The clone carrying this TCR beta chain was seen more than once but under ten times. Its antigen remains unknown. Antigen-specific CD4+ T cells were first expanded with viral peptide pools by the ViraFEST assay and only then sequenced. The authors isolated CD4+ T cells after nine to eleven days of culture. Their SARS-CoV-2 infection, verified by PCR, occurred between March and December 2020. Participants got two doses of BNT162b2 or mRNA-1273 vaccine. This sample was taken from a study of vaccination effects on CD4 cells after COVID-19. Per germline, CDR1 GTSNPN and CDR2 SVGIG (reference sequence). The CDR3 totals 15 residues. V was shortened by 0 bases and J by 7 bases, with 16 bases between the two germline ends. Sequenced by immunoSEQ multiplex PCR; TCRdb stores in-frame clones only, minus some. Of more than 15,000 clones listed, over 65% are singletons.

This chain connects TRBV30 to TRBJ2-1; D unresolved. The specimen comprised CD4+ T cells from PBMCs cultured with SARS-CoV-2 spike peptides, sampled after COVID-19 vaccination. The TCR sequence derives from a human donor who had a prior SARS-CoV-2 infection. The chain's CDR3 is CAWSVWFGVWNEQFF. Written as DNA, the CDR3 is TGTGCCTGGAGTGTTTGGTTTGGGGTATGGAATGAGCAGTTCTTC. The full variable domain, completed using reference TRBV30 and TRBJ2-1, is SQTIHQWPATLVQPVGSPLSLECTVEGTSNPNLYWYRQAAGRGLQLLFYSVGIGQISSEVPQNLSASRPQDRQFILSSKKLLLSDSGFYLCAWSVWFGVWNEQFFGPGTRLTVL.